The entry below gives a single T cell receptor (beta chain) sequence along with its context. The target antigen is unknown. This sample is part of a study of cytomegalovirus exposure and HLA in healthy donors. Findings of the study overall: Cytomegalovirus association was assigned to 150 to 200 TCR beta chains. Most TCR beta V segments were productive about 90% or about 30% of the time in an earlier analysis. HLA restriction was apparent for most CMV-associated TCR beta chains in a later analysis.

In the PCR, 60 Vbeta and 13 Jbeta primers were used. TCRdb's copy holds only in-frame clones and misses some; the assay was immunoSEQ multiplex PCR. The listing contains some 130,000 clones. The CDR3 covers 18 residues. V trimming: 5 bases; J trimming: 2 bases; junction bases outside the gene matches: 6. Germline V lookup: CDR1 LNHDA, CDR2 SQIVND (reference sequence). The specimen sequenced was PBMCs. The TCR was taken from a middle-aged woman in good health and CMV-seronegative. The chain has TRBV19 and TRBJ2-2; the match to TRBD2 covers 15 bases. The CDR3 DNA follows: TGTGCCAGTAGTGTGGGACTAGCGGGGGGCCGTAACACCGGGGAGCTGTTTTTT. This codes for CASSVGLAGGRNTGELFF. Together with reference TRBV19 and TRBJ2-2, the CDR3 gives the full variable domain: DGGITQSPKYLFRKEGQNVTLSCEQNLNHDAMYWYRQDPGQGLRLIYYSQIVNDFQKGDIAEGYSVSREKKESFPLTVTSAQKNPTAFYLCASSVGLAGGRNTGELFFGEGSRLTVL.